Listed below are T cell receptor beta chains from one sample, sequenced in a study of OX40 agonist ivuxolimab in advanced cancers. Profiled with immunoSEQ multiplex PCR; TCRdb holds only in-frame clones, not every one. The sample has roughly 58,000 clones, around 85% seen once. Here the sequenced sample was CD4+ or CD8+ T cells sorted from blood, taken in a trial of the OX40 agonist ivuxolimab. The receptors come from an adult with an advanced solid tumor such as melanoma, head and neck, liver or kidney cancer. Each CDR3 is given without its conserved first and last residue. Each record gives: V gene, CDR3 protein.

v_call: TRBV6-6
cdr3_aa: ASTQGRDRPYEQY

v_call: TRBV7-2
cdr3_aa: ASVLALGYNEQF

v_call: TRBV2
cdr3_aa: ASSPQRWETQY

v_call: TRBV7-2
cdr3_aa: ASSPGGSSRFYEQY

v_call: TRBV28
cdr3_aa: ASSTRLAGGQHVTDTQY

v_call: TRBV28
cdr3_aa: ASSVYRERNEQF

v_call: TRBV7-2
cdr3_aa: ASSSWTNYEQY

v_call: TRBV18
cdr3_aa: ASSPGASSYEQY

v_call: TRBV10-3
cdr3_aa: AISESQFYGYT

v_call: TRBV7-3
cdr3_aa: ASSLIPTRLAGEQF

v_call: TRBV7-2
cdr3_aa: ASSSMWGQGAEAF

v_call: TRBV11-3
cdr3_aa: ASSFPLTCTYEQY

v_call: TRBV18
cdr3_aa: ASSPKGHEETQY

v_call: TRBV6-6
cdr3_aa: ASKTGAGNTIY

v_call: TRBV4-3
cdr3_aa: ASSQQGAGGSTDTQY

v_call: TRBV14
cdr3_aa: ASSRSVGIRAGELF

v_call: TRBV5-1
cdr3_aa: ASSSRQGVRETQY

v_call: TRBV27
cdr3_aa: ASGPSYQETQY

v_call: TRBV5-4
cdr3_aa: ASSLGAGGVTGELF

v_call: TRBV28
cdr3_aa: ASSIRRSGANVLT

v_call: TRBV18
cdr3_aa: ASSPKGLAGGTDTQY

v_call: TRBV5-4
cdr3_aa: ASSLAGSQETQY

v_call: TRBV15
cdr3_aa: ATSRDYSDSGSYEQY

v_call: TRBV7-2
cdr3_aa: ASSSNHGLAGVGYEQY

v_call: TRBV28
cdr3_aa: ASRASALETQY

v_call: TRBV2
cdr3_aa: ASSAWSYNEQF

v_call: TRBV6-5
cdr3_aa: ASSYSRGQEETQY

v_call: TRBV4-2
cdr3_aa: ASSQELGPISGANVLT

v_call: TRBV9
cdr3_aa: ASSVASGLSYNEQF

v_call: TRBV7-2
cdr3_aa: ASSLRRTSGINEQF

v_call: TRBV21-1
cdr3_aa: ASSKRVEKTDTQY

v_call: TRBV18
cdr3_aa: ASSPGQTGNTIY